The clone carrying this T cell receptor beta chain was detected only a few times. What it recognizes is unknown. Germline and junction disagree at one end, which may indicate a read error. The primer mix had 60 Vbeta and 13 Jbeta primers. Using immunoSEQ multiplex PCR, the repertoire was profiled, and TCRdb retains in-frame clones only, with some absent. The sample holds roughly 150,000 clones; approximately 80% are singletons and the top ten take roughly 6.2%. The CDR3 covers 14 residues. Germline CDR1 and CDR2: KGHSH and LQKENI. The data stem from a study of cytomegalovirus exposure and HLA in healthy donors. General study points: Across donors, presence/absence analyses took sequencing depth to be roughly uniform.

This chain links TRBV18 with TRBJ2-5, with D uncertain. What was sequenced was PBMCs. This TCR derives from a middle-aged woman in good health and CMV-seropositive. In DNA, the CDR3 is TGTGCCAGCTCATCACCCACGGTTGAAGAGACCCAGTACTTC. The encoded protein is CASSSPTVEETQYF.